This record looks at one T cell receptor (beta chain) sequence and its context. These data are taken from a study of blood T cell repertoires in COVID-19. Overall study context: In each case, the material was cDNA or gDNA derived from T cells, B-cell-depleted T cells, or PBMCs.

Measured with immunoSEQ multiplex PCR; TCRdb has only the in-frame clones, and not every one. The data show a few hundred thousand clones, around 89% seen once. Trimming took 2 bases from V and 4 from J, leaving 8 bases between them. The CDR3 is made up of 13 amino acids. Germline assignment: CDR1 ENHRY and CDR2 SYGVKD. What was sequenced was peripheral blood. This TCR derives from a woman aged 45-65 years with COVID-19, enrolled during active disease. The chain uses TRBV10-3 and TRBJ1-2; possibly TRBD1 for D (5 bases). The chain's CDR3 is CAISEDSTYGYTF. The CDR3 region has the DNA TGTGCCATCAGTGAGGACAGCACCTATGGCTACACCTTC.